This TCR beta chain was observed in a study of post-analysis software for immune sequencing data. Whole-study context: Relapsing-remitting, secondary progressive and progressive-relapsing multiple sclerosis courses were included. Study results and limitations: There were five or six TRBV segments more frequent in patients than controls, and TRBV5-6, TRBV5-1 and TRBV20-1 were among them. Samples from a shared batch, those prepared together, strongly co-clustered by F measure. Multiple sclerosis patients showed significantly lower normalized Chao1 diversity than controls did.

Every TCR beta cDNA library bore unique molecular identifiers. cDNA molecules numbering roughly 500,000 came from approximately 0.91 to 9.4 million T cells. In TCRdb, the PCR reads were re-called with MiXCR into one record per CDR3 protein. Of 740,000 or so distinct CDR3 sequences listed, 53% were seen once; the top ten hold roughly 4.4%. This clonotype came up a few times. Its antigen remains unknown. Germline V gene data show CDR1 as SGDLS and CDR2 as YYNGEE. CDR3 size: 16 residues. This receptor was obtained from a girl aged 10 to 17 with multiple sclerosis. This chain links TRBV9 with TRBJ2-1, with 8 bases matching TRBD2. The J call may be mistaken, given a closer DNA end match to TRBJ2-7. The sample comprised blood. DNA for the CDR3: TGTGCCAGCAGCGTGATAGCGGGAAGCTCCTACAATGAGCAGTACTTC. As protein: CASSVIAGSSYNEQYF.